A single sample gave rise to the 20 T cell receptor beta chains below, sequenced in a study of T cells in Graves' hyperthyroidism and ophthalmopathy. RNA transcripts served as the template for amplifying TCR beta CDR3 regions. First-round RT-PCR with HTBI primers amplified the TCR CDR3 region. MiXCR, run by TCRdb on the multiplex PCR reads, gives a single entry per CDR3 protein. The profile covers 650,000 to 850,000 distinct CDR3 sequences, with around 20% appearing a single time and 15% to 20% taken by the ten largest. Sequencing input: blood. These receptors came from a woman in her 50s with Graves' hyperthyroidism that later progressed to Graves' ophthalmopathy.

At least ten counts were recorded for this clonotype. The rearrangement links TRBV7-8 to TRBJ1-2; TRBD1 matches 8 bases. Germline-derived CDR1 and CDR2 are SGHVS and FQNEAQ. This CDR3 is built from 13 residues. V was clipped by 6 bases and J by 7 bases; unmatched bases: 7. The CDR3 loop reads CASRSGQGIGYTF. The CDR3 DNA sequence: TGTGCCAGCAGAAGCGGACAGGGTATTGGCTACACCTTC.

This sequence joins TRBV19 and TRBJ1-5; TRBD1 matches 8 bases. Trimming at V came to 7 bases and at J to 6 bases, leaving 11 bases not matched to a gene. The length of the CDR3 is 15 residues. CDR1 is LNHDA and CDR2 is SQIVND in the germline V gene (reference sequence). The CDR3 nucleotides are TGTGCCAGTACCCTAGGACAGGGTCGGTTTCAGCCCCAGCATTTT. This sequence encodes CASTLGQGRFQPQHF.

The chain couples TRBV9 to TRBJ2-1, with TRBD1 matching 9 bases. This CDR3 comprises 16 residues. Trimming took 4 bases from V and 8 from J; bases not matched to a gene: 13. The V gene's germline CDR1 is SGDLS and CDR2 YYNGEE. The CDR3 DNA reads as TGTGCCAGCAGCACAACCGGGACAGGGTCGAGCGATGAGCAGTTCTTC. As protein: CASSTTGTGSSDEQFF. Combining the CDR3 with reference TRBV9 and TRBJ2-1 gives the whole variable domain DSGVTQTPKHLITATGQRVTLRCSPRSGDLSVYWYQQSLDQGLQFLIQYYNGEERAKGNILERFSAQQFPDLHSELNLSSLELGDSALYFCASSTTGTGSSDEQFFGPGTRLTVL.

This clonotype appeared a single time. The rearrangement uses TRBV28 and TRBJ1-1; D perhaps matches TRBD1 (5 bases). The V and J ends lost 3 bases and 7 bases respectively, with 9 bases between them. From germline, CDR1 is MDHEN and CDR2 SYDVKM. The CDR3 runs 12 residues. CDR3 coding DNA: TGTGCCAGCAGTTTGGGGCAGAGTGAAGCTTTCTTT. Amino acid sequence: CASSLGQSEAFF. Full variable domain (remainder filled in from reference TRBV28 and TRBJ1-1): DVKVTQSSRYLVKRTGEKVFLECVQDMDHENMFWYRQDPGLGLRLIYFSYDVKMKEKGDIPEGYSVSREKKERFSLILESASTNQTSMYLCASSLGQSEAFFGQGTRLTVV.

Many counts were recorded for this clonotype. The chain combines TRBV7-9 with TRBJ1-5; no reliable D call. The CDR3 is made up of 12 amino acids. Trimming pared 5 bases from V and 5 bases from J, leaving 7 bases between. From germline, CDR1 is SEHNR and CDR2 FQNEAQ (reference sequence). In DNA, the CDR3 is TGTGCCAGCAGCCCCCATGATCAGCCCCAGCATTTT. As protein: CASSPHDQPQHF.

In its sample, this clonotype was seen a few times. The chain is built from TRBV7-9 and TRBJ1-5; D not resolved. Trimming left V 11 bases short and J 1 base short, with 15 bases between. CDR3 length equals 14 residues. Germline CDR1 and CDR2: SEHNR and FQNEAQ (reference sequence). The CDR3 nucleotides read TGTGCCTGCACGGGGTCGGGGAGCAATCAGCCCCAGCATTTT. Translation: CACTGSGSNQPQHF.

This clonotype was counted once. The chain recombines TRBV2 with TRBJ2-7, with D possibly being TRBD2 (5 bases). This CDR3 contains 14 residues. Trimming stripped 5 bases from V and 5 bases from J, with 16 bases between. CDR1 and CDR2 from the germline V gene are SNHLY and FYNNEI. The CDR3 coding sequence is TGTGCCAGCAGTTACTCGTGGGAGCGCCACGAGCAGTACTTC. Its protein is CASSYSWERHEQYF.

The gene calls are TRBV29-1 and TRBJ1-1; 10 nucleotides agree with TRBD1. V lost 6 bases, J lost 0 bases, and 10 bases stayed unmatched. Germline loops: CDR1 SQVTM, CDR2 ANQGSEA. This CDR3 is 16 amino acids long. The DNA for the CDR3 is TGCAGCGTCCACGGCGGGACAGGGGCCATGAACACTGAAGCTTTCTTT. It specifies CSVHGGTGAMNTEAFF.

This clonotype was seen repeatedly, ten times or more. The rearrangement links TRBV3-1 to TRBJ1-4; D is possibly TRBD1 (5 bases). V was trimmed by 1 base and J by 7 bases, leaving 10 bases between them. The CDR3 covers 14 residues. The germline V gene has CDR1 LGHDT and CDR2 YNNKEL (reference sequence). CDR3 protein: CASSQVRGSEKLFF. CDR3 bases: TGTGCCAGCAGCCAAGTCCGGGGGAGTGAAAAACTGTTTTTT.

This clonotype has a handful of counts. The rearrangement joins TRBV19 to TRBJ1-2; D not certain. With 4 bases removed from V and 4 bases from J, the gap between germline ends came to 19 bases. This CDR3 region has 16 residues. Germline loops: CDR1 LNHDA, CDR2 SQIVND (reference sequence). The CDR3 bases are TGTGCCAGTAGTACCTCGGGCCTAGCTCTCACCTATGGCTACACCTTC. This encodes CASSTSGLALTYGYTF.

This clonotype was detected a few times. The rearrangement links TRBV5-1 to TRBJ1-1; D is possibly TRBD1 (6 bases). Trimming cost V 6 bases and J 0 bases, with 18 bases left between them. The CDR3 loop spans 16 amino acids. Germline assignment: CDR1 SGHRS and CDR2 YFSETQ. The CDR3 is CASNIGGAGMNTEAFF. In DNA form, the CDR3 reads TGCGCCAGCAACATTGGGGGGGCCGGGATGAACACTGAAGCTTTCTTT.

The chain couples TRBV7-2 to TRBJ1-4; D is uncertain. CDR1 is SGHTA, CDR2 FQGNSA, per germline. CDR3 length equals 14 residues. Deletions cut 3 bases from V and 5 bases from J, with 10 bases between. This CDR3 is CASSLGWQNEKLFF. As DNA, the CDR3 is TGTGCCAGCAGCTTGGGTTGGCAGAATGAAAAACTGTTTTTT.

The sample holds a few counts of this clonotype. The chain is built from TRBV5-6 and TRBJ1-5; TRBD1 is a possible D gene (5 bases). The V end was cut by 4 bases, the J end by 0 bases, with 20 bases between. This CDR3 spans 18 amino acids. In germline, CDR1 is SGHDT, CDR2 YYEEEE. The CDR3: CASSQGGSQYYSNQPQHF. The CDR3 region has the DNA TGTGCCAGCAGCCAGGGAGGTTCTCAATATTATAGCAATCAGCCCCAGCATTTT.

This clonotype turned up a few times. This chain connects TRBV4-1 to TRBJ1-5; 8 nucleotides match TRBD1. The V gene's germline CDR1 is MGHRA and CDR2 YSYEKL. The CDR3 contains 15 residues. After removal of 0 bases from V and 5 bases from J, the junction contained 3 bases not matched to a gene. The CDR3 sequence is CASSQEDRADQPQHF. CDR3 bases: TGCGCCAGCAGCCAAGAGGACAGGGCGGATCAGCCCCAGCATTTT.

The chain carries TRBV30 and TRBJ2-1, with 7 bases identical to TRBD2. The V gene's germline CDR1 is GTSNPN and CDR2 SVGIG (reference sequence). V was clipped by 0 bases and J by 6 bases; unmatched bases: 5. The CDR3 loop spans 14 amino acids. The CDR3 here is CAWSVGLAVNEQFF. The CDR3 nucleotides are TGTGCCTGGAGTGTAGGCCTAGCGGTCAATGAGCAGTTCTTC. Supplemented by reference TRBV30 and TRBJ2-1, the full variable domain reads SQTIHQWPATLVQPVGSPLSLECTVEGTSNPNLYWYRQAAGRGLQLLFYSVGIGQISSEVPQNLSASRPQDRQFILSSKKLLLSDSGFYLCAWSVGLAVNEQFFGPGTRLTVL.

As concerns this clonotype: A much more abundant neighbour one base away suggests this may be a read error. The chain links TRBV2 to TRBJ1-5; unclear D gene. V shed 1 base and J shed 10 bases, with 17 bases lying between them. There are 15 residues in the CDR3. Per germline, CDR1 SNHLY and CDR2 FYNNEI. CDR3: CASSEETGQGHPQHF. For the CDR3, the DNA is TGTGCCAGCAGTGAAGAGACTGGGCAAGGTCATCCCCAGCATTTT.

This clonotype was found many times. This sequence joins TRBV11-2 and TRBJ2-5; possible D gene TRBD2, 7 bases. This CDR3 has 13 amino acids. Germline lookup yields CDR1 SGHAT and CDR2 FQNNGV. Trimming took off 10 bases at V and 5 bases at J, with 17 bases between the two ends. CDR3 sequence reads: CATKGGFWETQYF. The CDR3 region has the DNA TGTGCCACCAAGGGGGGGTTCTGGGAGACCCAGTACTTC.

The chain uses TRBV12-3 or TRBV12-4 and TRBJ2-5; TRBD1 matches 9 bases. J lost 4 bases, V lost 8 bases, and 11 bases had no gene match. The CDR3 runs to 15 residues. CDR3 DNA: TGTGCCAGCCGCCCCAAGGGGACAGGGTTAGAGACCCAGTACTTC. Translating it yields CASRPKGTGLETQYF.

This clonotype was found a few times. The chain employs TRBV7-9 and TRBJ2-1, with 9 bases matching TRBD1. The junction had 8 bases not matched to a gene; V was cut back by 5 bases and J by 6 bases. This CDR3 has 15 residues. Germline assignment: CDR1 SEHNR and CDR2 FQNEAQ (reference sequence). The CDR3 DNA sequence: TGTGCCAGCAGCCCTCAGGGACAGGGCTTCAATGAGCAGTTCTTC. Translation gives CASSPQGQGFNEQFF. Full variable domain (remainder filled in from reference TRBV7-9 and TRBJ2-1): DTGVSQNPRHKITKRGQNVTFRCDPISEHNRLYWYRQTLGQGPEFLTYFQNEAQLEKSRLLSDRFSAERPKGSFSTLEIQRTEQGDSAMYLCASSPQGQGFNEQFFGPGTRLTVL.

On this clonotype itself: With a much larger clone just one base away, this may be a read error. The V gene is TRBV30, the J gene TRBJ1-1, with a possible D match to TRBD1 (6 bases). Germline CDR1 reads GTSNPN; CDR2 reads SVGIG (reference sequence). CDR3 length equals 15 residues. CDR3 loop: CAWSVADSMNTGAFF. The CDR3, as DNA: TGTGCCTGGAGTGTCGCGGACAGCATGAACACTGGAGCTTTCTTT.